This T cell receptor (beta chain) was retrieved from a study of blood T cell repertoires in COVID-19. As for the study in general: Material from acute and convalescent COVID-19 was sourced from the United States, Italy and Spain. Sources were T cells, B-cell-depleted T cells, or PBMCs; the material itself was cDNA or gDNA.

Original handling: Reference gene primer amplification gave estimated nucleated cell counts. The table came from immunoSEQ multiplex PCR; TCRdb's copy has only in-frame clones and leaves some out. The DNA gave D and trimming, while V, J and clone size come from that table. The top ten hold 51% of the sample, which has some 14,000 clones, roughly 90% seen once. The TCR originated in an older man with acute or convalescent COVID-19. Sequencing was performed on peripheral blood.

CDR3 DNA sequence: TGTGCCAGCAGCTCAAGGGCGGGCAGCACAGATACGCAGTATTTT. Amino acids: CASSSRAGSTDTQYF. The V and J genes are TRBV11-2 and TRBJ2-3, with TRBD2 as a possible D gene (5 bases). Trimming removed 4 bases from V and 0 bases from J, with 11 bases in between. This CDR3 has 15 amino acids. Germline V CDR1 and CDR2: SGHAT, FQNNGV.